Sequencing of this T cell receptor (beta chain) was carried out in a study of blood T cell repertoires in COVID-19. Study in general: Spain, Italy and the United States supplied samples that represented acute and convalescent COVID-19. T cells, B-cell-depleted T cells, or PBMCs provided the cDNA or gDNA that served as material.

Method: immunoSEQ multiplex PCR; TCRdb's copy keeps in-frame clones and lacks some. Counted here are about 310,000 clones, over 75% occurring once; the ten biggest clones make up around a tenth. Germline V CDR1 and CDR2: SGHTA, FQGNSA. The CDR3 consists of 15 residues. The V end was cut by 2 bases, the J end by 1 base, with 11 bases between. Participants spanned ages about 18 to 89 years and resided in roughly 22 US areas. Symptom resolution, clearance, or two negative PCRs marked the recovered donors of Cohort 3. The chain links TRBV7-2 to TRBJ1-1, with D possibly matching TRBD1 (6 bases). The TCR originated in a woman in her forties who had recovered from COVID-19. Specimen: PBMCs or T cells enriched from blood (not recorded which). The CDR3 is CASSLHRATNTEAFF. CDR3 in DNA: TGTGCCAGCAGCTTACACAGGGCGACGAACACTGAAGCTTTCTTT.